Below, 19 T cell receptor beta chains from the same sample are listed, as sequenced in a study of blood T cell repertoires in COVID-19. Measured with immunoSEQ multiplex PCR; TCRdb has only the in-frame clones, and not every one. The sample lists about 190,000 clones; 85% to 90% were seen once. The sequencing input was peripheral blood. The receptors come from a man aged 40-49 years with active or convalescent COVID-19.

The rearrangement joins TRBV11-2 to TRBJ2-3; D gene uncertain. The germline V and J ends were trimmed by 3 bases and 1 base, with 8 bases remaining between them. This CDR3 spans 14 amino acids. Germline CDR1 reads SGHAT; CDR2 reads FQNNGV. The CDR3 reads CASSFRRGTDTQYF. Here the CDR3 DNA reads TGTGCCAGCAGCTTCCGCCGAGGCACAGATACGCAGTATTTT.

The genes are TRBV9 and TRBJ1-2; 7 bases map to TRBD1. Looked up from germline, CDR1 is SGDLS and CDR2 is YYNGEE. The J segment lost 4 bases and the V segment lost 0 bases, leaving 9 bases of the junction unmatched. The CDR3 has 16 residues. The CDR3 sequence is CASSVADPGGAYGYTF. The CDR3 bases are TGTGCCAGCAGCGTAGCTGACCCAGGGGGTGCCTATGGCTACACCTTC.

This chain uses TRBV10-2 with TRBJ2-7; D is perhaps TRBD1 (6 bases). Germline V gene sequence: CDR1 WSHSY, CDR2 SAAADI. The V end was cut by 9 bases, the J end by 7 bases, with 19 bases between. The CDR3 loop spans 13 amino acids. CDR3 in amino acids: CASTDRSLGEQYF. CDR3 sequence (DNA): TGCGCCAGTACGGACAGATCTCTGGGGGAGCAGTACTTC.

The rearrangement joins TRBV9 to TRBJ2-7, with TRBD1 matching 9 bases. This CDR3 has 14 amino acids. From germline, CDR1 is SGDLS and CDR2 YYNGEE. Losses at the gene ends were 4 bases for V and 6 bases for J; bases not matched to a gene: 8. Here the CDR3 DNA reads TGTGCCAGCAGCCCAATACAGGGGGCGGGCGAGCAGTACTTC. Its protein product is CASSPIQGAGEQYF.

The J gene is TRBJ1-1, the V gene TRBV6-2 or TRBV6-3, with unresolved D. With 5 bases removed from V and 0 bases from J, the gap between germline ends came to 16 bases. Germline V CDR1 and CDR2: MNHEY, SVGEGT. This CDR3 has 16 residues. The CDR3 nucleotides are TGTGCCAGCAGTCCAAATAGATTACTCCTGAACACTGAAGCTTTCTTT. As protein: CASSPNRLLLNTEAFF.

The chain uses TRBV30 and TRBJ1-5; TRBD1 is a possible D gene (5 bases). Germline V gene data show CDR1 as GTSNPN and CDR2 as SVGIG (reference sequence). CDR3 length equals 13 residues. The V end lost 0 bases, the J end lost 5 bases, and 8 bases lay between the germline ends. DNA for the CDR3: TGTGCCTGGAGTGTTTGGGGGGATCAGCCCCAGCATTTT. The encoded protein is CAWSVWGDQPQHF.

The chain couples TRBV5-4 to TRBJ2-5; tentatively, D is TRBD2 (5 bases). This CDR3 has 14 amino acids. Trimming shortened V by 0 bases and J by 5 bases, and 11 bases separated the two germline ends. Germline CDR1 is SGHNT and CDR2 is YYREEE (reference sequence). As DNA, the CDR3 is TGTGCCAGCAGCTTGGGGCGGACTTGGGAGACCCAGTACTTC. This gives the protein CASSLGRTWETQYF.

The chain is built from TRBV19 and TRBJ2-3; 7 bases align to TRBD2. CDR1 is LNHDA and CDR2 is SQIVND in the germline V gene (reference sequence). The V and J ends lost 10 bases and 4 bases, in that order; junction bases with no gene match: 14. This CDR3 region has 15 residues. The CDR3 sequence: CATGPPGLHPDTQYF. The CDR3 bases are TGTGCCACTGGACCCCCGGGACTACACCCAGATACGCAGTATTTT.

This clone was observed a handful of times. The chain combines TRBV6-5 with TRBJ2-7; TRBD2 aligns across 8 bases. This CDR3 has 15 amino acids. V dropped 0 bases and J dropped 6; count of bases not matched to a gene: 7. Germline V gene lookup returns CDR1 MNHEY and CDR2 SVGAGI. The CDR3 loop is CASSYSGGDGSEQYF. Here the CDR3 DNA reads TGTGCCAGCAGTTACTCCGGGGGGGATGGGTCCGAGCAGTACTTC.

This chain connects TRBV24-1 to TRBJ2-1, with D uncertain. Trimming removed 0 bases at V and 9 bases at J, with 8 bases between. The CDR3 loop spans 13 amino acids. Germline lookup yields CDR1 KGHDR and CDR2 SFDVKD. In nucleotides, the CDR3 is TGTGCCACCAGTGATTTGCACCCGGGTGAGCAGTTCTTC. As protein: CATSDLHPGEQFF.

This rearrangement joins TRBV18 to TRBJ1-3; D is ambiguous. Per germline, CDR1 KGHSH and CDR2 LQKENI. The CDR3 consists of 14 residues. Trimming removed 6 bases at V and 7 bases at J, with 16 bases between. CDR3 sequence reads: CASSPSRSPNTIYF. CDR3 DNA: TGTGCCAGCTCCCCCTCCCGGAGTCCGAACACCATATATTTT.

The chain uses TRBV4-2 and TRBJ2-5, with D perhaps TRBD2 (5 bases). V was pared by 0 bases and J by 7 bases, with 12 bases between. CDR3 length: 14 amino acids. The germline V gene has CDR1 LGHNA and CDR2 YNFKEQ. As DNA, the CDR3 is TGTGCCAGCAGCCAAGATTCGGACTGGGGGACCCAGTACTTC. Translating it yields CASSQDSDWGTQYF.

V usage is TRBV6-5 and J usage is TRBJ1-1; possible D gene TRBD1, 5 bases. The CDR3 has 14 amino acids. Trimming removed 6 bases from V and 0 bases from J, with 11 bases in between. Germline V CDR1 and CDR2: MNHEY, SVGAGI. Here the CDR3 reads CASRGTGVNTEAFF. The CDR3 nucleotides read TGTGCCAGCAGGGGGACGGGAGTGAACACTGAAGCTTTCTTT.

The rearrangement uses TRBV9 and TRBJ2-3; TRBD1 agrees at 7 bases. CDR1 is SGDLS, CDR2 YYNGEE, per germline. The CDR3 has 15 residues. Trimming took 2 bases from V and 4 from J; bases not matched to a gene: 7. In DNA form, the CDR3 reads TGTGCCAGCAGCGTCGGCTCGGACAGGCCAGATACGCAGTATTTT. This encodes CASSVGSDRPDTQYF.

V is TRBV6-5 and J is TRBJ1-5; 9 nucleotides agree with TRBD1. The germline V gene encodes CDR1 MNHEY and CDR2 SVGAGI. The CDR3 has 14 amino acids. J gave up 6 bases and V 6 bases, and 6 bases lay outside the gene matches. Written as DNA, the CDR3 is TGTGCCAGCAGATTGGACAGGGGTTCTCAGCCCCAGCATTTT. It is translated as CASRLDRGSQPQHF.

This sequence joins TRBV19 and TRBJ1-5, with D perhaps TRBD1 (6 bases). Trimming removed 7 bases from V and 5 bases from J, with 12 bases in between. The germline gives CDR1 LNHDA, CDR2 SQIVND (reference sequence). The CDR3 runs to 13 residues. The chain's CDR3 is CASNTQGYQPQHF. CDR3 nucleotide sequence: TGTGCCAGTAATACCCAGGGGTATCAGCCCCAGCATTTT.

CDR3 sequence reads: CASSAPDEQYF. CDR3 bases: TGTGCCAGCAGTGCCCCAGACGAGCAGTACTTC. The chain links TRBV6-4 to TRBJ2-7; no clear D gene. V lost 4 bases, J lost 5 bases, and 6 bases lay in between. Germline V gene sequence: CDR1 MRHNA, CDR2 SNTAGT. This CDR3 has 11 residues.

This rearrangement joins TRBV5-1 to TRBJ2-5; D possibly corresponds to TRBD1 (8 bases). There are 15 residues in the CDR3. From germline, CDR1 is SGHRS and CDR2 YFSETQ. Trimming took 4 bases from V and 6 from J, leaving 19 bases between them. The CDR3: CASSILGQGGQTQYF. CDR3 bases: TGCGCCAGCAGCATCCTTGGACAGGGAGGGCAGACCCAGTACTTC. Based on the CDR3 plus reference TRBV5-1 and TRBJ2-5, the full variable domain is KAGVTQTPRYLIKTRGQQVTLSCSPISGHRSVSWYQQTPGQGLQFLFEYFSETQRNKGNFPGRFSGRQFSNSRSEMNVSTLELGDSALYLCASSILGQGGQTQYFGPGTRLLVL.

The V and J genes are TRBV10-2 and TRBJ1-1, with D unresolved. CDR1 WSHSY and CDR2 SAAADI come from the germline V gene. CDR3 length equals 13 residues. V lost 5 bases, J lost 1 base, and 8 bases lay in between. The DNA for the CDR3 is TGCGCCAGCAGTTCTCAGAAGAACACTGAAGCTTTCTTT. Translated: CASSSQKNTEAFF.